This T cell receptor beta chain was profiled in a study of blood T cells in healthy people across ages (dated by TCRdb to between 2014 and 2016). A note on the overall study: Template switching captured roughly one uniquely barcoded TCR beta cDNA molecule per two T cells in model experiments. The study measured age-related changes in TCR beta repertoire diversity using deep sequencing normalized with unique cDNA molecular identifiers. The donors were divided into four age groups: young (average approximately 15 years), middle-aged (approximately 42), aged (approximately 62) and long-lived (nearly 85). For two donors (one aged 18 to 30 and one aged 80 or older), the study analyzed two additional independent replicas of 1 million unique cDNA reads from the same blood draw.

CDR1 and CDR2, per the germline V gene, are SGHTA and FQGTGA. Inclusive of the bounding cysteine and phenylalanine, the CDR3 is 17 residues long. Only the CDR3 region is kept as DNA, spanning 51 bases read in frame from base 1. V loses 5 bases, J loses 3 bases, and the germline ends lie 23 bases apart. The library was prepared using 5' RACE. Sequencing instrument: Illumina HiSeq 2500. The second PCR ran for about 6 to 12 cycles and used a J-beta primer mix along with a sample-barcoded 5' primer. Each TCR beta cDNA molecule received a unique molecular identifier from a template-switch 5' adaptor carrying 12 random nucleotides. At least 3 million CDR3-containing paired-end reads were obtained from each sample. First-strand cDNA was synthesized from all RNA with the Mint cDNA synthesis kit, primed by a TRBC-specific oligonucleotide. Following uracil-DNA glycosylase treatment, a first 18-cycle PCR with universal primers M1SS and BC2_uni_R was performed on all cDNA. The original methods were these. Normalization of each sample was performed by random selection of 1 million high-quality reads, each carrying a distinct molecular identifier. Reads with shared molecular identifiers were discarded instead of being binned into consensus sequences. MiTCR, with a Q25 quality threshold and the strictest error-elimination algorithm, was used for CDR3 identification, clonotype clustering and error correction. A nonparametric unseen species model using Euler transformation provided a lower-bound estimate of total TCR beta diversity. TCRdb reworked the public reads: Q25 trimming with fastp, MiXCR clone assembly, productive beta chains retained. One record per CDR3 amino acid sequence lists the most common genes and DNA. TCRdb, not the authors, supplied the V and J calls. The sample yields more than 900,000 distinct CDR3 sequences; 20% to 25% were counted once. The ten most abundant clones make up around 0.75% of the sample.

Here is what the overall study found, with its caveats: As age increased, observed TCR beta diversity per million T cells dropped in a roughly linear way, and a significant reduction was already evident by age around 41. There was a strong correlation between observed TCR beta diversity and the percentage of naive T cells measured by flow cytometry. Because the CMV infection status of the donors was unknown, age-related changes in expanded clonotypes may potentially have been confounded. Estimates of total diversity based on one million sequenced T cells were regarded as lower bounds and as underestimates. Conclusive comparison of naive and antigen-experienced compartments was prevented by the profiling of bulk unsorted PBMCs. Compared with the aged group, more naive CD4+ T cells, fewer expanded clones and increased TCR diversity were shown by the long-lived group, suggesting age selection.

The roughly 37 donors, aged about 6 to 95 years, were systemically healthy Caucasian individuals from Russia. Around 10 milliliters of peripheral blood were collected from each donor into EDTA-treated Vacutainer tubes. Ficoll-Paque density-gradient centrifugation was used to isolate PBMCs, with at least 6.5 million per sample. Total RNA, at least 5 micrograms per sample, was extracted from PBMCs with Trizol reagent. For every donor, flow cytometry on a PBMC aliquot measured the percentage of naive CD45RAhigh/CD27high T cells. Only a few counts were recorded for this clonotype. What this receptor recognizes is not known. No base qualities exist here, and no much larger clone lies one base off it. In addition, the sample was reused for a study of T cells of mothers and their children. The second investigation adds: Nine systemically healthy Caucasian individuals served as donors, namely three mothers together with their six children. cDNA synthesis used all of the extracted RNA, with 1.5 ug of RNA in each 15 ul reaction. Sample barcodes and 2-4 random nucleotides were added via the M1S primer in the second PCR. Over 9 million TCR beta CDR3 reads were obtained for each mother, and 3 million to 3.5 million reads were obtained for each child. Thymic selection shapes the output of TCR recombination in a similar way in related and unrelated pairs, and inherited differences have a minor effect. Normalized repertoire overlap was always found to be slightly, but never significantly, higher in related mother-child pairs than in unrelated mother-child pairs. With a sensitivity of about 100 clones per million clonotypes, no persistent microchimeric T cell clones were detected. Deep NGS was used in the study to compare the TCR beta repertoires of mothers and children and to look for features that separate related mother-child pairs from unrelated individuals. Mothers averaged around 43 +/- 4 years of age and children averaged roughly 11 +/- 4 years. After adapter ligation with NEBNext reagents, the libraries were sequenced on Illumina HiSeq 2000 with 100+100 nt paired-end reads. To avoid cross-contamination, the mother libraries and the child libraries were prepared a month apart and sequenced in separate runs. Between about 500,000 and 2,300,000 distinct TCR beta clonotypes were identified per donor. Naive TCR beta clonotypes were estimated from low-frequency clonotypes matched to each donor's FACS-determined naive share, without sorting.

The chain employs TRBV7-3 and TRBJ2-7, with a tentative D gene TRBD2 over 5 matching bases. The origin of this receptor is a girl aged 2-10 years in good health. Sample: blood. The base sequence is TGTGCCAGCAGCCCCGGATGGGAGAAGGGTTTTGTCTACGAGCAGTACTTC. The resulting protein is CASSPGWEKGFVYEQYF. When the CDR3 is completed using the reference TRBV7-3 and TRBJ2-7 genes on either side, the full variable domain is GAGVSQTPSNKVTEKGKYVELRCDPISGHTALYWYRQSLGQGPEFLIYFQGTGAADDSGLPNDRFFAVRPEGSVSTLKIQRTERGDSAVYLCASSPGWEKGFVYEQYFGPGTRLTVT.